These 30 T cell receptor beta chains originate from one sample sequenced in a study of blood T cells in healthy people across ages. Next came a second PCR, run for about 6 to 11 cycles, which used a sample-barcoded 5' primer along with a J-beta primer mix. TCRdb passed the 5' RACE reads through MiXCR, listing each CDR3 protein once. In the table there are roughly 1.7 million distinct CDR3 sequences, around 36% of which are singletons. The sequenced sample consisted of blood. These receptors were obtained from a woman aged 30 to 39 in good health.

This clonotype was counted only a few times. The rearrangement links TRBV12-3 or TRBV12-4 to TRBJ2-7, with 7 bases lining up with TRBD1. The CDR3 is 16 amino acids. V was clipped by 1 base and J by 2 bases; unmatched bases: 8. The CDR3: CASSLVATGAAYEQYF. In DNA form, the CDR3 reads TGTGCCAGCAGTTTAGTGGCTACAGGGGCTGCCTACGAGCAGTACTTC.

The V call is TRBV7-2, the J call TRBJ1-4; D unresolved. The CDR3 loop spans 16 amino acids. Looked up from germline, CDR1 is SGHTA and CDR2 is FQGNSA. With 5 bases removed from V and 6 bases from J, the gap between germline ends came to 19 bases. As DNA, the CDR3 is TGTGCCAGCAGCCCAGCGCTTGAGGGATTAGATGAAAAACTGTTTTTT. Translating gives CASSPALEGLDEKLFF.

The J gene is TRBJ2-5, the V gene TRBV11-2, with TRBD1 matching 9 bases. There are 16 residues in the CDR3. The V gene's germline CDR1 is SGHAT and CDR2 FQNNGV. The J segment lost 11 bases and the V segment lost 4 bases, leaving 17 bases of the junction unmatched. The CDR3 spells CASSYPGTGIRNEQYF. The CDR3 nucleotides read TGTGCCAGCAGCTACCCCGGGACAGGGATTCGCAATGAGCAGTACTTC.

The rearrangement links TRBV6-2 or TRBV6-3 to TRBJ2-3; 7 nucleotides line up with TRBD1. This CDR3 region has 14 residues. Germline V lookup: CDR1 MNHEY, CDR2 SVGEGT. Unmatched junction bases numbered 5, after V lost 2 bases and J lost 6 bases. The chain's CDR3 is CASSYDRAVDTQYF. The CDR3 nucleotides read TGTGCCAGCAGTTACGACAGGGCAGTGGATACGCAGTATTTT.

This clonotype was seen a few times. V and J are TRBV2 and TRBJ1-2, with TRBD1 identical over 8 bases. The V segment lost 3 bases and the J segment 7 bases; nucleotides outside the gene matches: 4. The length of the CDR3 is 13 residues. The germline V gene encodes CDR1 SNHLY and CDR2 FYNNEI. CDR3 sequence reads: CASSEQGAVGYTF. The CDR3 coding sequence is TGTGCCAGCAGTGAGCAGGGGGCAGTTGGCTACACCTTC.

V and J are TRBV28 and TRBJ1-1; D is undetermined. The CDR3 is 13 residues long. V was pared by 8 bases and J by 1 base, with 11 bases between. Germline V gene data show CDR1 as MDHEN and CDR2 as SYDVKM. The CDR3 DNA is TGTGCCAGCCGGTGGATTCAGAACACTGAAGCTTTCTTT. This translates into CASRWIQNTEAFF.

This clonotype has a handful of counts. The V call is TRBV2, the J call TRBJ2-5, with TRBD1 as a possible D gene (5 bases). Trimming pared 8 bases from V and 1 base from J, leaving 17 bases between. Germline V gives CDR1 SNHLY, CDR2 FYNNEI. This CDR3 region has 15 residues. The CDR3 loop is CASQPRTGFQETQYF. In nucleotides, the CDR3 is TGTGCCAGCCAACCAAGAACAGGTTTCCAAGAGACCCAGTACTTC.

CDR3 coding DNA: TGTGCCACCAGTGATCGGGACAGTTACCAAGAGACCCAGTACTTC. This sequence encodes CATSDRDSYQETQYF. The J gene is TRBJ2-5, the V gene TRBV24-1, with 7 bases aligning to TRBD1. This CDR3 contains 15 residues. CDR1 is KGHDR, CDR2 SFDVKD, per germline. The ends lost 3 bases at V and 0 bases at J; junction bases unmatched: 3.

The sample holds a few counts of this clonotype. The chain combines TRBV4-2 with TRBJ2-7, with a tentative D call TRBD2 (6 bases). Germline V gives CDR1 LGHNA, CDR2 YNFKEQ. This CDR3 region has 15 residues. Trimming pared 1 base from V and 6 bases from J, leaving 16 bases between. The CDR3 reads CASSQGSSDPCEQYF. For the CDR3, the DNA is TGTGCCAGCAGCCAAGGTTCTAGCGATCCCTGCGAGCAGTACTTC.

In the case of this clonotype: It may be a read error: a sequence one base away is much more abundant. The chain recombines TRBV4-1 with TRBJ2-1; 11 nucleotides align to TRBD2. Per the germline V gene, CDR1 is MGHRA and CDR2 is YSYEKL. The CDR3 covers 15 residues. CDR3 amino acids: CASSQASGRYNGQFF. The CDR3 DNA reads TGCGCCAGCAGCCAAGCTAGCGGGAGGTACAATGGGCAGTTCTTC.

This clonotype was counted a few times. This chain uses TRBV27 with TRBJ2-2, with 11 bases that match TRBD2. The ends lost 6 bases at V and 7 bases at J; junction bases unmatched: 4. The germline V gene encodes CDR1 MNHEY and CDR2 SMNVEV (reference sequence). The CDR3 spans 14 residues. DNA of the CDR3: TGTGCCAGCAGACTAGCGGGAGTTGGCGGGGAGCTGTTTTTT. Its translation is CASRLAGVGGELFF.

Only a few counts were recorded for this clonotype. The chain joins TRBV20-1 to TRBJ2-7; TRBD2 agrees at 14 bases. This CDR3 comprises 19 residues. V lost 0 bases and J lost 4; bases outside the gene matches: 14. The V gene's germline CDR1 is DFQATT and CDR2 SNEGSKA (reference sequence). The CDR3 loop is CSARDMKTSGRAVRYEQYF. The DNA of the CDR3 is TGCAGTGCTAGAGATATGAAGACTAGCGGGAGGGCGGTCCGGTACGAGCAGTACTTC.

The V gene is TRBV14, the J gene TRBJ2-7; a possible D gene is TRBD1 (6 bases). Deletions cut 1 base from V and 5 bases from J, with 12 bases between. The CDR3 totals 14 residues. Per the germline V gene, CDR1 is SGHDN and CDR2 is FVKESK. This chain's CDR3 is CASSQVQGKDEQYF. DNA of the CDR3: TGTGCCAGCAGCCAAGTACAGGGCAAAGACGAGCAGTACTTC.

The V gene is TRBV20-1, the J gene TRBJ1-6, with TRBD1 identical over 9 bases. Germline V gene sequence: CDR1 DFQATT, CDR2 SNEGSKA (reference sequence). This CDR3 has 15 residues. V shed 3 bases and J 10 bases; nucleotides not matched to a gene: 10. The CDR3 protein is CSARKGGQGQSPLHF. The CDR3 DNA reads as TGCAGTGCTAGGAAGGGGGGACAGGGACAATCACCCCTCCACTTT.

This clonotype was seen at least ten times. The genes are TRBV4-2 and TRBJ2-7; D gene uncertain. The V gene lost 0 bases and the J gene lost 0 bases, with 15 bases spanning the gap. The CDR3 length is 17 residues. Germline CDR1 reads LGHNA; CDR2 reads YNFKEQ. The CDR3 region is CASSQESRHSPSYEQYF. Written as DNA, the CDR3 is TGTGCCAGCAGCCAAGAGAGTCGGCACTCGCCCTCCTACGAGCAGTACTTC.

The chain couples TRBV4-1 to TRBJ2-1; D is possibly TRBD2 (5 bases). Germline V gene lookup returns CDR1 MGHRA and CDR2 YSYEKL. There are 11 residues in the CDR3. V gave up 8 bases and J gave up 13 bases, with 15 bases separating them. The CDR3 sequence is CASQERETQFF. For the CDR3, the DNA is TGCGCCAGCCAGGAGAGGGAGACCCAGTTCTTC.

The CDR3 region is CASSSTGGSRGGETQYF. The DNA for the CDR3 is TGCGCCAGCAGCTCCACCGGTGGCAGCCGAGGGGGGGAGACCCAGTACTTC. V and J are TRBV5-1 and TRBJ2-5; D tentatively fits TRBD1 or TRBD2 (6 bases each). The ends were cut back, 3 bases at V and 5 bases at J, with 23 bases in the middle. CDR3 length equals 17 residues. Per the germline V gene, CDR1 is SGHRS and CDR2 is YFSETQ.

The chain employs TRBV27 and TRBJ2-7; D is unresolved. The CDR3 is made up of 15 amino acids. Trimming stripped 6 bases from V and 0 bases from J, with 15 bases between. The V gene's germline CDR1 is MNHEY and CDR2 SMNVEV (reference sequence). The CDR3 DNA sequence: TGTGCCAGCAGCTTCGCCGGACCTAGCTCCTACGAGCAGTACTTC. Its protein is CASSFAGPSSYEQYF.

The chain has TRBV5-6 and TRBJ2-1, with 9 bases lining up with TRBD2. Germline V gives CDR1 SGHDT, CDR2 YYEEEE. With 2 bases clipped from V and 8 bases from J, the junction kept 8 bases outside the gene matches. The CDR3 has 15 amino acids. CDR3 region: CASSLGGRAQDEQFF. The CDR3 nucleotides read TGTGCCAGCAGCTTAGGCGGGAGGGCCCAGGATGAGCAGTTCTTC.

Here the CDR3 reads CSARDGRDYSYEQYF. The CDR3 bases are TGCAGTGCTAGAGATGGAAGGGACTACTCCTACGAGCAGTACTTC. The chain uses TRBV20-1 and TRBJ2-7; 7 bases map to TRBD2. J was trimmed by 0 bases and V by 0 bases; bases with no gene match: 5. The CDR3 is 15 amino acids. The V gene's germline CDR1 is DFQATT and CDR2 SNEGSKA (reference sequence).

The V gene is TRBV27, the J gene TRBJ2-7, with 12 bases that match TRBD2. V lost 6 bases to trimming and J lost 7 bases; unmatched junction nucleotides: 7. The CDR3 loop spans 14 amino acids. Germline-derived CDR1 and CDR2 are MNHEY and SMNVEV (reference sequence). The CDR3 coding sequence is TGTGCCAGCAGACGACTAGCGGGAGTAGAGGAGCAGTACTTC. Residues: CASRRLAGVEEQYF.

This rearrangement joins TRBV7-9 to TRBJ2-1; no reliable D call. CDR3 length: 17 amino acids. V gave up 0 bases and J gave up 3 bases, with 15 bases separating them. Germline loops: CDR1 SEHNR, CDR2 FQNEAQ (reference sequence). The CDR3 loop is CASSLAFAEDHYNEQFF. The CDR3 DNA reads as TGTGCCAGCAGCTTAGCTTTTGCGGAAGACCACTACAATGAGCAGTTCTTC.

V and J are TRBV29-1 and TRBJ2-1; 13 bases match TRBD2. With V trimmed by 0 bases and J by 3 bases, 2 bases remained unmatched. CDR3 length: 16 residues. The germline V gene encodes CDR1 SQVTM and CDR2 ANQGSEA. The CDR3 nucleotides read TGCAGCGTTGAAGAGGGGACTAGCGGGAACTACAATGAGCAGTTCTTC. Translated: CSVEEGTSGNYNEQFF.

The chain joins TRBV6-2 or TRBV6-3 to TRBJ1-5, with 11 nucleotides matching TRBD1. V gave up 10 bases and J gave up 7 bases; unmatched junction bases: 9. This CDR3 contains 14 residues. Germline CDR1 reads MNHEY; CDR2 reads SVGEGT. This CDR3 reads CATVRDRGRQPQHF. The CDR3 region has the DNA TGTGCCACCGTCCGGGACAGGGGGAGACAGCCCCAGCATTTT.

This clonotype was observed at least ten times. The genes are TRBV6-2 or TRBV6-3 and TRBJ2-7, with 8 nucleotides matching TRBD1. From germline, CDR1 is MNHEY and CDR2 SVGEGT. This CDR3 is 14 amino acids long. V gave up 8 bases and J gave up 3 bases; unmatched junction bases: 9. The CDR3 coding sequence is TGTGCCAGCTCTCTTTCGGACAGGGACTACGAGCAGTACTTC. This encodes CASSLSDRDYEQYF.

In this sample, this clonotype turned up a few times. The chain recombines TRBV27 with TRBJ1-1, with 8 bases fitting TRBD1. V dropped 6 bases and J dropped 5; count of bases not matched to a gene: 8. Germline V gives CDR1 MNHEY, CDR2 SMNVEV (reference sequence). This CDR3 is 14 amino acids long. The CDR3: CASRGGRGHTEAFF. DNA of the CDR3: TGTGCCAGCAGGGGAGGCAGGGGGCATACTGAAGCTTTCTTT.

This clonotype was seen more than once but under ten times. This chain connects TRBV7-9 to TRBJ2-5, with D unresolved. The CDR3 is 15 amino acids. With 0 bases removed from V and 5 bases from J, the gap between germline ends came to 13 bases. Per the germline V gene, CDR1 is SEHNR and CDR2 is FQNEAQ (reference sequence). CDR3 sequence: CASSLAEILWETQYF. CDR3 coding DNA: TGTGCCAGCAGCTTAGCGGAAATTCTCTGGGAGACCCAGTACTTC.

V gene TRBV12-3 or TRBV12-4 combines with J gene TRBJ2-7; 9 bases line up with TRBD2. CDR3 size: 14 residues. In DNA, the CDR3 is TGTGCCAGCAGTCTAGCGGGGCCCTCCTACGAGCAGTACGTC. It encodes CASSLAGPSYEQYV.

This chain joins TRBV29-1 and TRBJ2-7; no definite D call. Trimming cost V 7 bases and J 2 bases, with 18 bases left between them. CDR3 size: 14 residues. The germline CDR1 and CDR2 sequences are SQVTM and ANQGSEA. The CDR3 here is CSAYDGDKTYEQYF. The CDR3, as DNA: TGCAGCGCTTATGATGGTGACAAGACCTACGAGCAGTACTTC.

This clonotype was detected ten times or more. The J gene is TRBJ2-5, the V gene TRBV4-1; D is unresolved. V lost 4 bases and J 5 bases, leaving 11 bases between the germline ends. The CDR3 runs 13 residues. Germline CDR1 MGHRA, CDR2 YSYEKL. This chain's CDR3 is CASSPGMEETQYF. As DNA, the CDR3 is TGCGCCAGCAGCCCCGGTATGGAGGAGACCCAGTACTTC.